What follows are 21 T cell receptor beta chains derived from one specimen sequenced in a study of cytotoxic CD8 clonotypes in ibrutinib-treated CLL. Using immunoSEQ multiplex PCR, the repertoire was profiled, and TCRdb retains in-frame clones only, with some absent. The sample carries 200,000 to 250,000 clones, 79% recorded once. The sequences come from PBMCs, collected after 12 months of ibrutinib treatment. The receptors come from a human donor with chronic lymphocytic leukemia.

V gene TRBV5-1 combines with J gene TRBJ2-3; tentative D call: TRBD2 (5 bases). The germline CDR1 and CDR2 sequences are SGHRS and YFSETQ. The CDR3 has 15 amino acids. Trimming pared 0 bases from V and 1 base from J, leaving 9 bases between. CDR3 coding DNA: TGCGCCAGCAGCTTGGGTCTAGCCGGCACAGATACGCAGTATTTT. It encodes CASSLGLAGTDTQYF.

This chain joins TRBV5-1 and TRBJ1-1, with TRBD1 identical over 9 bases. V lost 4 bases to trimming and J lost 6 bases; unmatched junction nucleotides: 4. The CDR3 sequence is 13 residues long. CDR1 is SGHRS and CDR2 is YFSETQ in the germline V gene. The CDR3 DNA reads TGCGCCAGCAGCGTCCGGGACAGGGCTGAAGCTTTCTTT. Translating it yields CASSVRDRAEAFF.

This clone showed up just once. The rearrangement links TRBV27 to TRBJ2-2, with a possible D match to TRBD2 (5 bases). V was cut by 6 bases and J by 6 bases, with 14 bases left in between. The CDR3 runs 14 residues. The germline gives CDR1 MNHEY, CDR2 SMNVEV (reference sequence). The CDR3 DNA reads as TGTGCCAGCAGAGAAGAGGGTGGGGCCGGGGAGCTGTTTTTT. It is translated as CASREEGGAGELFF.

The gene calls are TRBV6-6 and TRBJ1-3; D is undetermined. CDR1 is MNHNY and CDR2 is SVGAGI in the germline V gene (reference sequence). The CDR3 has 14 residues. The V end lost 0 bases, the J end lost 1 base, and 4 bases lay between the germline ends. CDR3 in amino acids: CASSYSESGNTIYF. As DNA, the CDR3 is TGTGCCAGCAGTTACTCGGAGTCTGGAAACACCATATATTTT.

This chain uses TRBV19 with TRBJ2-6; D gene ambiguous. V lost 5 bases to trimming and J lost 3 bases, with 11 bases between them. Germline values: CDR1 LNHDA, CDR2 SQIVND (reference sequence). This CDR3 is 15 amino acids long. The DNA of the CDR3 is TGTGCCAGTAGTCCCGGCAGCTTTGGGGCCAACGTCCTGACTTTC. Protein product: CASSPGSFGANVLTF.

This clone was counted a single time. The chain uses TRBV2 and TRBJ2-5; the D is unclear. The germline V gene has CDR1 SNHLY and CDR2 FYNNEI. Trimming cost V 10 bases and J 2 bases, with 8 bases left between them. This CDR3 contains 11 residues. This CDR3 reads CATAVQETQYF. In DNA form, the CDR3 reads TGTGCCACCGCGGTACAAGAGACCCAGTACTTC. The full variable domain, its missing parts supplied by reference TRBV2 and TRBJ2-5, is EPEVTQTPSHQVTQMGQEVILRCVPISNHLYFYWYRQILGQKVEFLVSFYNNEISEKSEIFDDQFSVERPDGSNFTLKIRSTKLEDSAMYFCATAVQETQYFGPGTRLLVL.

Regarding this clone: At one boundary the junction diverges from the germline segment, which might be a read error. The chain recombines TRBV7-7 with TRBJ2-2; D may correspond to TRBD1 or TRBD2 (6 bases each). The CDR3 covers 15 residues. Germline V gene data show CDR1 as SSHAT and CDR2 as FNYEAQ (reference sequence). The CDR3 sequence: CASSPLGGGTGELFF. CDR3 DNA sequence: TGTGCTAGCAGCCCCCTGGGGGGCGGCACCGGGGAGCTGTTTTTT.

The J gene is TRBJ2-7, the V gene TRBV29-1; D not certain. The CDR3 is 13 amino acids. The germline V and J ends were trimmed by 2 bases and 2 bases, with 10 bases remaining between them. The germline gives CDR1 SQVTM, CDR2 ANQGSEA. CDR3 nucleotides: TGCAGCGTTGAACACACCGCAACCTACGAGCAGTACTTC. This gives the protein CSVEHTATYEQYF.

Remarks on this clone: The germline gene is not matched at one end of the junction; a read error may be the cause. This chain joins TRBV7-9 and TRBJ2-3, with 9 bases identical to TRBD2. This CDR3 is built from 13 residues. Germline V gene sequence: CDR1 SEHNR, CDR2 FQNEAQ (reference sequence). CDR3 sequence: CACRAGGMRTQYF. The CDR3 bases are TGCGCCTGCCGTGCGGGGGGGATGCGCACGCAGTATTTT.

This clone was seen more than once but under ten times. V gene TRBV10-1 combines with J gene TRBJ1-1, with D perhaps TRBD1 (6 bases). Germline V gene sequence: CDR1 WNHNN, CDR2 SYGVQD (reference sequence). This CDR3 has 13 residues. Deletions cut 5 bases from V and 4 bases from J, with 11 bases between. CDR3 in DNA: TGCGCCAGCAGTCCCTCAGGGGTCACTGAAGCTTTCTTT. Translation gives CASSPSGVTEAFF.

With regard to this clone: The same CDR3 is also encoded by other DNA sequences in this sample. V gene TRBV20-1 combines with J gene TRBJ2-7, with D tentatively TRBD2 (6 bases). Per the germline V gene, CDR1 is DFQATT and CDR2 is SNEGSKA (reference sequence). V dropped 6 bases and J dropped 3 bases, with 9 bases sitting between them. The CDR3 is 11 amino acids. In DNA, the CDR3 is TGCAGTGCCCCGGACTACTACGAGCAGTACTTC. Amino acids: CSAPDYYEQYF.

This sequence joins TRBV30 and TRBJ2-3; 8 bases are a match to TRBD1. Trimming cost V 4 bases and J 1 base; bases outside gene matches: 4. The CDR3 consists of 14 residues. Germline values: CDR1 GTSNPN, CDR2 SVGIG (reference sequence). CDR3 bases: TGTGCCTGGATCCCGACAGGGGGCACAGATACGCAGTATTTT. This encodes CAWIPTGGTDTQYF.

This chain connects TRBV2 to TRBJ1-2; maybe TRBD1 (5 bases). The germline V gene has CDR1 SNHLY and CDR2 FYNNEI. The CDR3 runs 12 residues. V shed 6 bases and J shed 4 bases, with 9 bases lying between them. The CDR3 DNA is TGTGCCAGCAGGGACACCTTCTATGGCTACACCTTC. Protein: CASRDTFYGYTF.

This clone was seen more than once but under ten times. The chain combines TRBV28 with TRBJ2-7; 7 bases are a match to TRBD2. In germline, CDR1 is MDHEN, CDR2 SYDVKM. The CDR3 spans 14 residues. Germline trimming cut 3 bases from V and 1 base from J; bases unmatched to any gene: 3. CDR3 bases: TGTGCCAGCAGTTTGGGGGGAGGGTCCTACGAGCAGTACTTC. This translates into CASSLGGGSYEQYF.

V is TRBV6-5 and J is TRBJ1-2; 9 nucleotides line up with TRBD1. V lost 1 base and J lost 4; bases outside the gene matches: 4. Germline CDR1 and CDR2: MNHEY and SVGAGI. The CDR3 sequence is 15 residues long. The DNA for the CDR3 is TGTGCCAGCAGTTACTGGGACAGGGACTCCTATGGCTACACCTTC. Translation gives CASSYWDRDSYGYTF.

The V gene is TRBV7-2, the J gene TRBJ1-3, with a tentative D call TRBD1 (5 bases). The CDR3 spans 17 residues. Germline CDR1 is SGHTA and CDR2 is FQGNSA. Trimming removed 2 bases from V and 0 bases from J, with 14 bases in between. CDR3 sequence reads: CASSLFSTGTSGNTIYF. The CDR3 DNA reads TGTGCCAGCAGCTTATTCTCCACAGGCACCTCTGGAAACACCATATATTTT.

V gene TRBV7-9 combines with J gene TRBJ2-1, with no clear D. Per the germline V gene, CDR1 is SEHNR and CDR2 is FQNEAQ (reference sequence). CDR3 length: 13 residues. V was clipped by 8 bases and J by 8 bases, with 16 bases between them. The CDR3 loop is CASGPPLDDEQFF. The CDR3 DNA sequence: TGTGCCAGCGGACCTCCTCTGGACGATGAGCAGTTCTTC.

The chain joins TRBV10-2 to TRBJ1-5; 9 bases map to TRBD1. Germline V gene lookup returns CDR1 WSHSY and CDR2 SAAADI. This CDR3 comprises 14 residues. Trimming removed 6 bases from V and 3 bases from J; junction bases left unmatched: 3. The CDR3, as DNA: TGCGCCAGCAGACAGGGGGCGTACAATCAGCCCCAGCATTTT. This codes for CASRQGAYNQPQHF.

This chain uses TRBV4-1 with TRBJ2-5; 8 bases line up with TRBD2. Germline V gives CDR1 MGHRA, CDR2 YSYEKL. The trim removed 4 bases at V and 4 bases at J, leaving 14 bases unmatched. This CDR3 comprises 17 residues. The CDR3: CASSPPWERESGETQYF. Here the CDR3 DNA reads TGCGCCAGCAGCCCTCCGTGGGAGCGGGAGAGCGGAGAGACCCAGTACTTC.

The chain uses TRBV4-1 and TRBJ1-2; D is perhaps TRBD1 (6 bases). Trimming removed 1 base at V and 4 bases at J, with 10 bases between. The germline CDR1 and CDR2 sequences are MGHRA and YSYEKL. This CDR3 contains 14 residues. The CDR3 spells CASSQARGGYGYTF. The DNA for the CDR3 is TGCGCCAGCAGCCAAGCCAGGGGCGGCTATGGCTACACCTTC.

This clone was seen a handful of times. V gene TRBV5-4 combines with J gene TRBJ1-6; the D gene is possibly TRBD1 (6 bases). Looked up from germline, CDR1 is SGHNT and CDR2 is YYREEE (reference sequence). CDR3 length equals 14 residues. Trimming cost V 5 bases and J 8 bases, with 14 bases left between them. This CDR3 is CASRADRRDSPLHF. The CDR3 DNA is TGTGCCAGCAGGGCAGACAGGCGGGATTCACCCCTCCACTTT.